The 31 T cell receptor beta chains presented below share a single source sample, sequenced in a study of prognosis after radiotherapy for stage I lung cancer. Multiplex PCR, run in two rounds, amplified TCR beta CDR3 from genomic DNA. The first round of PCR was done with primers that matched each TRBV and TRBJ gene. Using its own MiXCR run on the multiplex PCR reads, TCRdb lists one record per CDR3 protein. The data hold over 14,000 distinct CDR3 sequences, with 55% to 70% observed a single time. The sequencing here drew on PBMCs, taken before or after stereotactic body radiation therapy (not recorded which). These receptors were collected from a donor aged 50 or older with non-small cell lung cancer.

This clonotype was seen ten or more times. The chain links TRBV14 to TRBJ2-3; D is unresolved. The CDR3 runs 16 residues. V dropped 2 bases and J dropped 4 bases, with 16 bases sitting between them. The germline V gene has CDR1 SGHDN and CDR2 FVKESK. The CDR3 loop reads CASSQRIQRGADTQYF. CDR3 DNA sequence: TGTGCCAGCAGCCAAAGAATCCAGCGTGGCGCAGATACGCAGTATTTT.

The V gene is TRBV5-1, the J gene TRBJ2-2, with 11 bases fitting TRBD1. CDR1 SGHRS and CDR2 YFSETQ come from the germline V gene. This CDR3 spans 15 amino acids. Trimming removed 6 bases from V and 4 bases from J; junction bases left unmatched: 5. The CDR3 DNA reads TGCGCCAGCACCCCGGGACAGGGGGTCACCGGGGAGCTGTTTTTT. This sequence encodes CASTPGQGVTGELFF.

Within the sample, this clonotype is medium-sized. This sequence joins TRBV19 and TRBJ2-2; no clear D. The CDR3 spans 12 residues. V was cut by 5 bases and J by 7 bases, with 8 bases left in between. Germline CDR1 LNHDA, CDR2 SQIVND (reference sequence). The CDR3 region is CASSEVVGELFF. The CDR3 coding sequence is TGTGCCAGTAGTGAGGTGGTCGGGGAGCTGTTTTTT.

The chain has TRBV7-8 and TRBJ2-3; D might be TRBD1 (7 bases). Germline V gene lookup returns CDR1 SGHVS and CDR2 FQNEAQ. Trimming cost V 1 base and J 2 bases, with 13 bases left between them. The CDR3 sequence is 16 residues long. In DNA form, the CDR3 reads TGTGCCAGCAGCTTAGAGGCAGGGGGGCCCACAGATACGCAGTATTTT. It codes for CASSLEAGGPTDTQYF.

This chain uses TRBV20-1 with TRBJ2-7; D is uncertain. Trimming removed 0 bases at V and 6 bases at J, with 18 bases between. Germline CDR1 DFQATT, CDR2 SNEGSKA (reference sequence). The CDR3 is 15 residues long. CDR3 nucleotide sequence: TGCAGTGCTAGAGATCGGACGCGAGGTGGATCCGAGCAGTACTTC. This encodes CSARDRTRGGSEQYF.

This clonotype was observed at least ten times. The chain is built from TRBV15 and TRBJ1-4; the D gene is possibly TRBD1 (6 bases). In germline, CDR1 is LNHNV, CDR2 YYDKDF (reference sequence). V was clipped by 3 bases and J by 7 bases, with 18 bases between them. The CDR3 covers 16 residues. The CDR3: CATSRRAGGRGEKLFF. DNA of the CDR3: TGTGCCACCAGCAGGCGCGCGGGGGGCAGGGGTGAAAAACTGTTTTTT.

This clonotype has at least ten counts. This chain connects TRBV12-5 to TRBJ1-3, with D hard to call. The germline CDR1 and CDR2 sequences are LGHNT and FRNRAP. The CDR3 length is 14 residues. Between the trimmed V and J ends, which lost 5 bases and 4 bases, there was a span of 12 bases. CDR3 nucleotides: TGTGCTAGTGGTCCGCAACAGATGGGAAACACCATATATTTT. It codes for CASGPQQMGNTIYF.

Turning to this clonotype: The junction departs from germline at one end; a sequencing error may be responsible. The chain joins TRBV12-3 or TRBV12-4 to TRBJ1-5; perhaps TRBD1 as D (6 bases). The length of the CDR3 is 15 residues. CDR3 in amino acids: CAISLARGTHQPQHF. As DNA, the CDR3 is TGTGCCATCAGTTTGGCGAGGGGGACTCATCAGCCCCAGCATTTT.

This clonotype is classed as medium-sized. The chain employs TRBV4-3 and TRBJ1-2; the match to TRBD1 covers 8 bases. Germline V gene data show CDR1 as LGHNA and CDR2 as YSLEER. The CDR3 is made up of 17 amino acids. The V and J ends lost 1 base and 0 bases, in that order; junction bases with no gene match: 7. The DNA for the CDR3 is TGCGCCAGCAGCCAAGTCCGGACAGGGCGAGCTAACTATGGCTACACCTTC. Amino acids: CASSQVRTGRANYGYTF.

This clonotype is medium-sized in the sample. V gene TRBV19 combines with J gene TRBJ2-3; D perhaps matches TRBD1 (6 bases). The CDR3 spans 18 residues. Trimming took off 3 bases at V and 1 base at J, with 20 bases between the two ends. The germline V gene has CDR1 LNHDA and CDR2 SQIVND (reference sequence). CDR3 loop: CASSMWARGGGGTDTQYF. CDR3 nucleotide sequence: TGTGCCAGTAGTATGTGGGCTAGAGGGGGTGGTGGCACAGATACGCAGTATTTT.

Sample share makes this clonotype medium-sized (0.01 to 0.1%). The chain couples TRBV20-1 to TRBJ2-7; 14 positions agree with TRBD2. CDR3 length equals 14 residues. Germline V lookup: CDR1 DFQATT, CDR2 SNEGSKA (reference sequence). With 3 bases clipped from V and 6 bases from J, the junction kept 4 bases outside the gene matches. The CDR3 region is CSARTSGRASEQYF. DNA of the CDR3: TGCAGTGCTAGGACTAGCGGGAGGGCCTCCGAGCAGTACTTC.

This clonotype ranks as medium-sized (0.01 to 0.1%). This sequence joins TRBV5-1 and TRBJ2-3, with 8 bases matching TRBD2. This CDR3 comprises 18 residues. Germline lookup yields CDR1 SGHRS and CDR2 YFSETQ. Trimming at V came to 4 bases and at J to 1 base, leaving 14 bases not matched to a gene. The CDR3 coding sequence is TGCGCCAGCAGCCCCGGGGGGGCGGGAACCTTTCGCACAGATACGCAGTATTTT. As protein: CASSPGGAGTFRTDTQYF.

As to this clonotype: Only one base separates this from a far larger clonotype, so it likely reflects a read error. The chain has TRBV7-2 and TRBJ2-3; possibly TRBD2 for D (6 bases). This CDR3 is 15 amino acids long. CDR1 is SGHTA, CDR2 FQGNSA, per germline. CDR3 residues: CASSLGGNSIDKQYF. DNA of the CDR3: TGTGCCAGCAGCTTGGGCGGGAATTCGATAGATAAGCAGTATTTT. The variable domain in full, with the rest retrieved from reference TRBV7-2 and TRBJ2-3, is GAGVSQSPSNKVTEKGKDVELRCDPISGHTALYWYRQSLGQGLEFLIYFQGNSAPDKSGLPSDRFSAERTGGSVSTLTIQRTQQEDSAVYLCASSLGGNSIDKQYFGPGTRLTVL.

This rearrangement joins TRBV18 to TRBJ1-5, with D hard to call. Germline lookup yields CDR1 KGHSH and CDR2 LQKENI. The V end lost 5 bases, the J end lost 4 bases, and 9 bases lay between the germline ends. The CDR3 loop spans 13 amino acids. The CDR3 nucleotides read TGTGCCAGCTCAAAGGACGGGAATCAGCCCCAGCATTTT. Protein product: CASSKDGNQPQHF.

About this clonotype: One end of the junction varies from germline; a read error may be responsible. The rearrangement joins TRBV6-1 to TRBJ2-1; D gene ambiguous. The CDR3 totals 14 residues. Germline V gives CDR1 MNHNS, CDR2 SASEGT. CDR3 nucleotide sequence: TGTGCCATCGTCCCCGGGTCCACCGGCCATGACCAGTTCTTC. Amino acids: CAIVPGSTGHDQFF.

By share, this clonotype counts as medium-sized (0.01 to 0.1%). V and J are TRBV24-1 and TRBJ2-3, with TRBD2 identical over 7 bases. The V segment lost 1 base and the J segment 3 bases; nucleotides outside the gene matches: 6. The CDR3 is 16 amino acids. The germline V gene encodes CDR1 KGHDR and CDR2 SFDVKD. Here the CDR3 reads CATSDFPSGKTDTQYF. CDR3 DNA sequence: TGTGCCACCAGTGATTTCCCCAGCGGGAAGACAGATACGCAGTATTTT.

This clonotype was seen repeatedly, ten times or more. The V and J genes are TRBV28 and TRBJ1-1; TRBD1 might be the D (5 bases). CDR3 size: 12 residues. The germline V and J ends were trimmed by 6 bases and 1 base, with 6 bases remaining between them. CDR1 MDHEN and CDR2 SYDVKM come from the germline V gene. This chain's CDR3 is CASSGANTEAFF. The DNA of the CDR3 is TGTGCCAGCAGCGGGGCGAACACTGAAGCTTTCTTT.

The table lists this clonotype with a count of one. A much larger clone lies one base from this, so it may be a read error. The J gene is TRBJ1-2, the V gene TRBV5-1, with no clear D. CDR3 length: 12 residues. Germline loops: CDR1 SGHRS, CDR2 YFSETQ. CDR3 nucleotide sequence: TGCGGCAGCAGCTTGGACGGCAAGGGCTACACCTTC. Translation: CGSSLDGKGYTF.

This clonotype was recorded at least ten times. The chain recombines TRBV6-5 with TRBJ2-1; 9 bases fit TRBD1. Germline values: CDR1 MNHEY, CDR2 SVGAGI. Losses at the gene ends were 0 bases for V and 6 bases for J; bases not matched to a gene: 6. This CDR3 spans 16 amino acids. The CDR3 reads CASSYSGGQGRNEQFF. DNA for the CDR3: TGTGCCAGCAGTTACTCGGGCGGACAGGGGCGCAATGAGCAGTTCTTC.

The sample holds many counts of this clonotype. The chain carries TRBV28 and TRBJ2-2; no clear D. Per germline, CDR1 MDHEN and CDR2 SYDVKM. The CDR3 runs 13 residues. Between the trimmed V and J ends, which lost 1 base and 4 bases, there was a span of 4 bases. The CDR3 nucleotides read TGTGCCAGCAGTTTATTCCGCACCGGGGAGCTGTTTTTT. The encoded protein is CASSLFRTGELFF.

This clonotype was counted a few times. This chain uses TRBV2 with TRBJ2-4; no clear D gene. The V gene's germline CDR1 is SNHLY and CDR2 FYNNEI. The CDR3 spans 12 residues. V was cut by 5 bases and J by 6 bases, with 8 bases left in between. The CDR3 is CASSPWRNIQYF. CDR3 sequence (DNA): TGTGCCAGCAGTCCGTGGAGAAACATTCAGTACTTC. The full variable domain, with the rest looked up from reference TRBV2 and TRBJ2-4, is EPEVTQTPSHQVTQMGQEVILRCVPISNHLYFYWYRQILGQKVEFLVSFYNNEISEKSEIFDDQFSVERPDGSNFTLKIRSTKLEDSAMYFCASSPWRNIQYFGAGTRLSVL.

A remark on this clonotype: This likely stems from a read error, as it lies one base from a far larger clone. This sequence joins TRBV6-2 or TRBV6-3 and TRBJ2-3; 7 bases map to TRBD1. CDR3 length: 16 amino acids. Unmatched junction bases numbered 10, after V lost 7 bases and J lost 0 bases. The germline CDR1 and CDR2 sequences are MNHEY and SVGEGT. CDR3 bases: TGTGCCAGCAAGGGGGCGGTAGGGCCTAGCACAGATACGCAGTATTTT. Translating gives CASKGAVGPSTDTQYF.

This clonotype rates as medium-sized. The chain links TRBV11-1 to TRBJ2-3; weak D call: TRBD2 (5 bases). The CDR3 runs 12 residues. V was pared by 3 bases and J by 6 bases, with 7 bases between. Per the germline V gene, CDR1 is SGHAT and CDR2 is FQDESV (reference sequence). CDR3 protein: CASSFGVDTQYF. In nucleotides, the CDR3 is TGTGCCAGCAGCTTCGGGGTTGATACGCAGTATTTT.

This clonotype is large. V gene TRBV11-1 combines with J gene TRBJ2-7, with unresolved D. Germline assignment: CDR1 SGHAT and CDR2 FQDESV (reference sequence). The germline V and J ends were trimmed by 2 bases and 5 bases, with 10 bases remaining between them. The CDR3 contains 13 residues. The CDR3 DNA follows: TGTGCCAGCAGCTTAAGGGCTGGGGACGAGCAGTACTTC. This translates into CASSLRAGDEQYF.

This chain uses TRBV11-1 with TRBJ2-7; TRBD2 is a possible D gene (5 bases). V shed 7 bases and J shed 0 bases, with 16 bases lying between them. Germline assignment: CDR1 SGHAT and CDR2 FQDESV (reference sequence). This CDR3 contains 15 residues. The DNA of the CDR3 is TGTGCCAGCACCGCAGTCGGGGTTTTCTCCTACGAGCAGTACTTC. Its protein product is CASTAVGVFSYEQYF.

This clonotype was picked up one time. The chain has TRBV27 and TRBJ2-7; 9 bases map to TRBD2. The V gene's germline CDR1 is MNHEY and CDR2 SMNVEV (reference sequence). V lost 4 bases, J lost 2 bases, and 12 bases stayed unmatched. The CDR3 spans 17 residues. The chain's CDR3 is CASSYGRPGLAPYEQYF. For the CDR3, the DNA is TGTGCCAGCAGTTACGGACGACCGGGACTAGCCCCCTACGAGCAGTACTTC.

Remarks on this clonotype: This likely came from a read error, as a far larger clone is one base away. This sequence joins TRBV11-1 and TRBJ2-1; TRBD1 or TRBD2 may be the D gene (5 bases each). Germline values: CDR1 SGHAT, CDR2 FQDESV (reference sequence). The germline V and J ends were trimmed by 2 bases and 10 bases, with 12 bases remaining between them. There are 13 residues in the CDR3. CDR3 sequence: CASSLRAGDEQFF. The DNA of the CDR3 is TGTGCCAGCAGCTTAAGGGCTGGGGACGAGCAGTTCTTC.

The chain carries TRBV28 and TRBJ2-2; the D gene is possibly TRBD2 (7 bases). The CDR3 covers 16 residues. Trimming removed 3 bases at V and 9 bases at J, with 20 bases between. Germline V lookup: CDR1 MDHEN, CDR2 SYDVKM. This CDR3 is CASSLTGKGGRRELFF. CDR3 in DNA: TGTGCCAGCAGTTTGACGGGAAAGGGGGGGCGGAGGGAGCTGTTTTTT.

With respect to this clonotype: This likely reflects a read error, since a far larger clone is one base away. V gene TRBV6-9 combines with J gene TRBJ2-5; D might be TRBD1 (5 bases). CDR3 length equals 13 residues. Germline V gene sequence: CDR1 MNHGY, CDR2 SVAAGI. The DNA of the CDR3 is TGTGCCAGCAGTTCCCGACAGAAAGATACCCAGTACTTC. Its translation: CASSSRQKDTQYF.

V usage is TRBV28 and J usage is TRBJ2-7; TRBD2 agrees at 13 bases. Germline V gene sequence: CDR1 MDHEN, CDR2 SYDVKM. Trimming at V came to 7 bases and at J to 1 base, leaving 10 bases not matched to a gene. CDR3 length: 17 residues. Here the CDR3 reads CASKGGLAGANSYEQYF. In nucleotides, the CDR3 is TGTGCCAGCAAGGGTGGACTAGCGGGAGCCAATTCCTACGAGCAGTACTTC.

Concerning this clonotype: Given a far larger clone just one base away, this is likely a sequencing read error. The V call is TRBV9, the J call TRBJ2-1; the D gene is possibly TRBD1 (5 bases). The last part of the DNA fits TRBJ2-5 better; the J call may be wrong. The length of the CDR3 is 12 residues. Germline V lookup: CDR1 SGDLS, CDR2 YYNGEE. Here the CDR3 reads CAKGLEQDTQYF. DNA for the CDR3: TGTGCCAAGGGGCTAGAACAAGATACCCAGTACTTC.